These 4 T cell receptor beta chains share one sample of origin, sequenced in a study of T-cell reconstitution after alpha-beta-depleted transplantation in children. Preparation of the TCRbeta library was carried out with unique molecular identifiers. TCRdb processed the PCR reads anew with MiXCR; each CDR3 protein has one entry. The table lists fewer than 350,000 distinct CDR3 sequences, around a tenth of them singletons. This material consisted of PBMCs, taken before TCRalphabeta/CD19-depleted stem cell transplant. Source of these receptors: a boy younger than two with acute myeloid leukemia, due to receive a stem cell transplant.

This clonotype has at least ten counts. The chain has TRBV10-3 and TRBJ1-1; 7 bases fit TRBD1. CDR3 length equals 15 residues. The junction had 8 bases not matched to a gene; V was cut back by 2 bases and J by 5 bases. The germline V gene has CDR1 ENHRY and CDR2 SYGVKD. The CDR3 DNA reads as TGTGCCATCAGTGAGGCTCCTACAGGGGAGACTGAAGCTTTCTTT. It is translated as CAISEAPTGETEAFF.

This clonotype was seen just once. This may come from a read error, since a much larger clone is one base off. The chain uses TRBV5-4 and TRBJ2-7, with D uncertain. The CDR3 loop spans 15 amino acids. Per the germline V gene, CDR1 is SGHNT and CDR2 is YYREEE (reference sequence). CDR3 bases: TGTGCCAGCAGCTTGTATGGGCAGAGCTCCTGCGAGCAGTACTTC. Translation: CASSLYGQSSCEQYF.

This clonotype was seen more than once but under ten times. The chain links TRBV3-1 to TRBJ2-2, with D unclear. Trimming took off 2 bases at V and 4 bases at J, with 2 bases between the two ends. Germline V gives CDR1 LGHDT, CDR2 YNNKEL (reference sequence). This CDR3 is 12 amino acids long. The CDR3 nucleotides are TGTGCCAGCAGCCAAATCACCGGGGAGCTGTTTTTT. Residues: CASSQITGELFF.

This clonotype was seen repeatedly, ten times or more. V gene TRBV11-2 combines with J gene TRBJ2-5; no clear D gene. The CDR3 consists of 13 residues. Germline CDR1 is SGHAT and CDR2 is FQNNGV. The ends were cut back, 5 bases at V and 1 base at J, with 8 bases in the middle. The CDR3 reads CASSQGFQETQYF. DNA for the CDR3: TGTGCCAGCAGCCAAGGGTTCCAAGAGACCCAGTACTTC.